This TCR beta chain was sequenced during a study of blood T cell repertoires in COVID-19. For the study at large: Some COVID-19 samples were acute and others convalescent; all came from the United States, Italy and Spain. Sample material is recorded as cDNA or gDNA derived from T cells, B-cell-depleted T cells, or PBMCs.

Original processing notes: For nucleated cells, counts were estimated from reference gene primer amplification. Here immunoSEQ multiplex PCR was the method, and the copy in TCRdb shows in-frame clones only, minus some. The V and J calls and the clone size are those of that table, but D and trimming were determined from the DNA. The repertoire holds more than 200,000 clones, 65% to 80% seen once, with 4% to 4.5% in the top ten. This CDR3 is 15 amino acids long. V lost 4 bases to trimming and J lost 1 base, with 13 bases between them. The germline V gene encodes CDR1 SGHTA and CDR2 FQGTGA. Sequencing used peripheral blood. The chain recombines TRBV7-3 with TRBJ2-5; tentatively, D is TRBD2 (5 bases). This TCR was recovered from a woman aged 40 to 50 with active or convalescent COVID-19. The CDR3 nucleotides are TGTGCCAGCAGCTCTGAAGCGGCCTCCCAAGAGACCCAGTACTTC. It yields the protein CASSSEAASQETQYF.